Below are 15 T cell receptor beta chains sequenced from a single sample in a study of graft-versus-host responses after intestinal transplantation. For these TCRs, the target antigens are not known. Generated by immunoSEQ multiplex PCR, the TCRdb table keeps only in-frame clones and is missing some. The sample consists of 150,000 or so clones, around 90% of them appearing once. The sample here was unstimulated CD4+ T cells sorted from spleen or lymph node cells, taken before intestinal transplant. These receptor sequences come from a human donor who received an intestinal transplant.

The chain carries TRBV29-1 and TRBJ2-5; 10 nucleotides agree with TRBD2. The germline CDR1 and CDR2 sequences are SQVTM and ANQGSEA. After removal of 1 base from V and 4 bases from J, the junction contained 3 bases not matched to a gene. The CDR3 runs 14 residues. CDR3 DNA: TGCAGCGTTGAAGCGGTAGCGGGAGGAGAGACCCAGTACTTC. It encodes CSVEAVAGGETQYF. The full variable domain, completed using reference TRBV29-1 and TRBJ2-5, is SAVISQKPSRDICQRGTSLTIQCQVDSQVTMMFWYRQQPGQSLTLIATANQGSEATYESGFVIDKFPISRPNLTFSTLTVSNMSPEDSSIYLCSVEAVAGGETQYFGPGTRLLVL.

This rearrangement joins TRBV18 to TRBJ2-1, with TRBD2 matching 12 bases. The V segment lost 7 bases and the J segment 6 bases; nucleotides outside the gene matches: 7. Germline V gene lookup returns CDR1 KGHSH and CDR2 LQKENI. The CDR3 runs 15 residues. CDR3 bases: TGTGCCAGCTTCCTGACTAGCGGGAGAGTCAATGAGCAGTTCTTC. Encoded protein: CASFLTSGRVNEQFF.

The sample holds one count of this clone. The genes are TRBV7-6 and TRBJ2-6, with 8 positions matching TRBD1. The germline CDR1 and CDR2 sequences are SGHVS and FNYEAQ. V was pared by 1 base and J by 0 bases, with 11 bases of the junction left unmatched. The length of the CDR3 is 20 residues. The CDR3 DNA sequence: TGTGCCAGCAGCTTAGTAGCATTAGGGACAGGCCGCTCTGGGGCCAACGTCCTGACTTTC. Translated: CASSLVALGTGRSGANVLTF.

The chain combines TRBV19 with TRBJ2-5; TRBD1 matches 9 bases. Germline V gene lookup returns CDR1 LNHDA and CDR2 SQIVND (reference sequence). The V and J ends lost 6 bases and 6 bases, in that order; junction bases with no gene match: 5. There are 13 residues in the CDR3. The CDR3, as DNA: TGTGCCAGTAGCCGGACAGGGGAAAAGACCCAGTACTTC. Amino acid sequence: CASSRTGEKTQYF.

This clone was picked up one time. The chain combines TRBV28 with TRBJ2-7, with 9 bases identical to TRBD2. Germline trimming cut 3 bases from V and 4 bases from J; bases unmatched to any gene: 10. This CDR3 has 16 residues. The germline V gene has CDR1 MDHEN and CDR2 SYDVKM. The CDR3 DNA follows: TGTGCCAGCAGTTTTCGGGCTAGCGGGGACCGATACGAGCAGTACTTC. It is translated as CASSFRASGDRYEQYF.

The chain links TRBV6-1 to TRBJ2-3; D perhaps matches TRBD1 (5 bases). CDR3 length equals 13 residues. The V end was cut by 7 bases, the J end by 3 bases, with 11 bases between. Germline V CDR1 and CDR2: MNHNS, SASEGT. CDR3 in DNA: TGTGCCAGCATATTCGCAGGGACAGATACGCAGTATTTT. This encodes CASIFAGTDTQYF.

J is TRBJ2-2 and V is TRBV5-4, with D perhaps matching TRBD1 or TRBD2 (6 bases each). V lost 4 bases and J 7 bases, leaving 11 bases between the germline ends. Germline V gene sequence: CDR1 SGHNT, CDR2 YYREEE (reference sequence). CDR3 length equals 13 residues. CDR3 sequence (DNA): TGTGCCAGCAGCGGTGAGGGGGGCGGGGAGCTGTTTTTT. Amino acids: CASSGEGGGELFF.

The chain joins TRBV28 to TRBJ2-7; D may be TRBD2 (7 bases). Germline V gene lookup returns CDR1 MDHEN and CDR2 SYDVKM. V lost 5 bases and J lost 2, with 10 bases in between. This CDR3 comprises 13 residues. For the CDR3, the DNA is TGTGCCAGCAGTAAAGGGGGGGCCTACGAGCAGTACTTC. Translated, it gives CASSKGGAYEQYF.

The rearrangement joins TRBV12-5 to TRBJ2-1; 8 bases are shared with TRBD1. J gave up 12 bases and V 3 bases, and 1 base lay outside the gene matches. Looked up from germline, CDR1 is LGHNT and CDR2 is FRNRAP. The CDR3 has 11 amino acids. CDR3 amino acids: CASGFGTGQFF. The CDR3 nucleotides read TGTGCTAGTGGTTTTGGGACAGGGCAGTTCTTC. Looking up the rest from reference TRBV12-5 and TRBJ2-1 gives the full variable domain: DARVTQTPRHKVTEMGQEVTMRCQPILGHNTVFWYRQTMMQGLELLAYFRNRAPLDDSGMPKDRFSAEMPDATLATLKIQPSEPRDSAVYFCASGFGTGQFFGPGTRLTVL.

The V and J genes are TRBV7-6 and TRBJ2-1, with 7 bases identical to TRBD2. The CDR3 has 13 amino acids. V lost 6 bases and J lost 10; bases outside the gene matches: 9. CDR1 and CDR2 (germline): SGHVS, FNYEAQ. Here the CDR3 reads CASRGGGSGEQFF. The DNA of the CDR3 is TGTGCCAGCAGAGGAGGCGGGAGTGGGGAGCAGTTCTTC.

The chain is built from TRBV27 and TRBJ2-3; either TRBD1 or TRBD2 may fit D (7 bases each). In germline, CDR1 is MNHEY, CDR2 SMNVEV (reference sequence). This CDR3 region has 16 residues. V shed 2 bases and J shed 1 base, with 13 bases lying between them. DNA of the CDR3: TGTGCCAGCAGTTTAAGGGCAGGGGGGGGCACAGATACGCAGTATTTT. This gives the protein CASSLRAGGGTDTQYF.

CDR3 residues: CASSPPGGSQETQYF. CDR3 coding DNA: TGTGCCAGCTCACCACCGGGGGGATCTCAAGAGACCCAGTACTTC. The J gene is TRBJ2-5, the V gene TRBV18; D might be TRBD2 (6 bases). Germline lookup yields CDR1 KGHSH and CDR2 LQKENI. The CDR3 extends over 15 amino acids. V lost 0 bases, J lost 2 bases, and 10 bases lay in between. The full variable domain, its missing parts supplied by reference TRBV18 and TRBJ2-5, is NAGVMQNPRHLVRRRGQEARLRCSPMKGHSHVYWYRQLPEEGLKFMVYLQKENIIDESGMPKERFSAEFPKEGPSILRIQQVVRGDSAAYFCASSPPGGSQETQYFGPGTRLLVL.

This clone was observed a few times. V usage is TRBV15 and J usage is TRBJ2-3, with 8 bases identical to TRBD2. With V trimmed by 0 bases and J by 5 bases, 7 bases remained unmatched. This CDR3 has 16 residues. The germline V gene encodes CDR1 LNHNV and CDR2 YYDKDF (reference sequence). CDR3 residues: CATSRERGAVGDTQYF. The CDR3 DNA is TGTGCCACCAGCAGAGAGCGGGGGGCGGTAGGAGATACGCAGTATTTT.

J is TRBJ2-7 and V is TRBV28, with TRBD1 as a possible D gene (7 bases). Per the germline V gene, CDR1 is MDHEN and CDR2 is SYDVKM. The ends were cut back, 0 bases at V and 3 bases at J, with 24 bases in the middle. The CDR3 contains 19 residues. The CDR3 nucleotides are TGTGCCAGCAGTTTATGGCGGGACAGCGTGACCTCCACGATCTACGAGCAGTACTTC. The encoded protein is CASSLWRDSVTSTIYEQYF.

The genes are TRBV7-2 and TRBJ1-1; no definite D call. The CDR3 runs to 13 residues. Germline values: CDR1 SGHTA, CDR2 FQGNSA. With 2 bases removed from V and 0 bases from J, the gap between germline ends came to 4 bases. CDR3 region: CASSLILNTEAFF. The DNA of the CDR3 is TGTGCCAGCAGCTTAATCTTGAACACTGAAGCTTTCTTT.